This T cell receptor (beta chain) emerged from a study of T-cell memory formation after mild COVID-19. TCRdb re-derived calls from the 5' RACE reads in MiXCR, one entry per CDR3 protein. The sample consists of over 450,000 distinct CDR3 sequences, 20% of them appearing once. With 2 bases removed from V and 2 bases from J, the gap between germline ends came to 17 bases. Germline CDR1 is SEHNR and CDR2 is FQNEAQ (reference sequence). The CDR3 is 17 residues long. This chain uses TRBV7-9 with TRBJ2-3; D could derive from TRBD1 or TRBD2 (6 bases each). The sequence was obtained from an adult woman who had mild COVID-19 (a few samples of this study predate the infection). Cell type and time point are not known. The sequencing sample was made of PBMCs or a T cell subset sorted from them (not recorded which). CDR3: CASSLSSWGANTDTQYF. The CDR3 nucleotides read TGTGCCAGCAGCTTATCATCATGGGGGGCAAACACAGATACGCAGTATTTT.